This TCR beta chain was obtained from a study of Graves' ophthalmopathy and Graves' hyperthyroidism. Diagnosis used clinical symptoms, serum thyroxine, TRAb, thyroid ultrasound and orbital computed tomography. Investigators amplified TCR beta CDR3 regions from RNA transcripts. Second-round multiplex PCR came after first-round RT-PCR with HTBI primers. TCRdb fed the multiplex PCR reads into MiXCR, producing one record per CDR3 protein. The sample yields over 150,000 distinct CDR3 sequences, roughly two fifths seen once. This clonotype occurred many times. The V and J ends lost 4 bases and 2 bases, in that order; junction bases with no gene match: 5. This CDR3 is 15 amino acids long. The V gene's germline CDR1 is MNHEY and CDR2 SVGAGI.

The specimen was peripheral blood. The clonotype originates from a woman aged 40 to 50 with Graves' ophthalmopathy. The chain carries TRBV6-5 and TRBJ2-7; 10 bases align to TRBD2. CDR3: CASSSLGLATYEQYF. DNA of the CDR3: TGTGCCAGCAGTTCGCTGGGACTAGCGACCTACGAGCAGTACTTC.